This is a list of T cell receptor beta chains from one sample in a study of T cells after yellow fever vaccination. MiXCR, run by TCRdb on the 5' RACE reads, gives a single entry per CDR3 protein. The top ten clones hold over 2% of a sample with about 69,000 distinct CDR3 sequences, 5% to 6.5% of them seen once. The material sequenced was CD4+ T cells sorted from PBMCs, taken roughly 14 days after the first yellow fever vaccination. These receptors were obtained from a man aged 18 to 30 who received the YFV17D yellow fever vaccine. The CDR3 runs from the conserved cysteine through the conserved F or W. A D gene is named only where the DNA matches it firmly. Clone sizes are shown as once, few, many, or a class for an expanded clone.

TRBV24-1	TRBJ2-3	.	many	CATSDPGILTDTQYF	TGTGCCACCAGTGATCCCGGGATCCTCACAGATACGCAGTATTTT
TRBV5-1	TRBJ2-3	.	many	CASSLRVGGPTDTQYF	TGCGCCAGCAGCTTGAGGGTGGGGGGGCCCACAGATACGCAGTATTTT
TRBV11-2	TRBJ1-1	.	many	CASSLVGADPNTEAFF	TGTGCCAGCAGCCTCGTCGGAGCAGATCCAAACACTGAAGCTTTCTTT
TRBV12-3/TRBV12-4	TRBJ1-5	.	many	CASSPLGVTNQPQHF	TGTGCCAGCAGTCCTTTAGGTGTTACCAATCAGCCCCAGCATTTT
TRBV6-5	TRBJ2-3	TRBD2	many	CASRGTSGGEDTQYF	TGTGCCAGCAGAGGGACTAGCGGGGGAGAAGATACGCAGTATTTT
TRBV5-5	TRBJ1-1	.	many	CASSASGDANTEAFF	TGTGCCAGCAGCGCCTCAGGGGACGCGAACACTGAAGCTTTCTTT
TRBV2	TRBJ1-4	.	many	CASRAERAGNEKLFF	TGTGCCAGCAGAGCGGAGCGGGCTGGTAATGAAAAACTGTTTTTT
TRBV27	TRBJ1-5	TRBD1	many	CASSGDRVSNQPQHF	TGTGCCAGCAGTGGGGACAGGGTTAGCAATCAGCCCCAGCATTTT
TRBV9	TRBJ1-1	.	many	CASSPRGGMGTEAFF	TGTGCCAGCAGCCCAAGGGGGGGGATGGGCACTGAAGCTTTCTTT
TRBV29-1	TRBJ2-2	.	many	CSVKLGWAGELFF	TGCAGCGTGAAACTGGGGTGGGCCGGGGAGCTGTTTTTT
TRBV6-5	TRBJ1-1	.	many	CASSYVGGKTEAFF	TGTGCCAGCAGTTACGTGGGGGGAAAGACTGAAGCTTTCTTT